Given below is one T cell receptor (beta chain) in context. From germline, CDR1 is WSHSY and CDR2 SAAADI. CDR3 length equals 12 residues. This sample stems from a study of T cells expressing NK-cell markers. With the 5' RACE reads reprocessed, TCRdb shows one record per CDR3 protein and no DNA. This repertoire comprises about 460,000 distinct CDR3 sequences; its ten largest clones make up almost 1.5%. The rearrangement joins TRBV10-2 to TRBJ2-1. This clonotype was sampled from a woman aged 45-65 years in good health. The sequencing sample was made of blood T cells: a sorted CD56 or NKG2C T cell subset, CD4+ or CD8+ T cells, or bulk PBMC T cells (not recorded which). Here the CDR3 reads CASRWEYNEQFF.